This T cell receptor (beta chain) was observed in a study of blood T cell repertoires in COVID-19. In the study overall: Donors in the United States, Italy and Spain gave samples during acute or convalescent COVID-19. Sources were T cells, B-cell-depleted T cells, or PBMCs; the material itself was cDNA or gDNA.

Methods used by the authors: Reference gene primer amplification gave estimated nucleated cell counts. Libraries were prepared by immunoSEQ multiplex PCR; TCRdb keeps only in-frame clonotypes and omits some of them. The DNA gave D and trimming, while V, J and clone size come from that table. The sample yields about 200,000 clones, 80% seen once. This clonotype originated in a human donor in a cohort sampled during active COVID-19. The sequencing input was peripheral blood.

CDR3 nucleotides: TGTGCCAGCTACGACAGGGGGCGCCTAGGCTACACCTTC. Its protein is CASYDRGRLGYTF. This chain joins TRBV19 and TRBJ1-2; 10 nucleotides match TRBD1. Germline lookup yields CDR1 LNHDA and CDR2 SQIVND (reference sequence). With V trimmed by 9 bases and J by 8 bases, 9 bases remained unmatched. This CDR3 contains 13 residues.